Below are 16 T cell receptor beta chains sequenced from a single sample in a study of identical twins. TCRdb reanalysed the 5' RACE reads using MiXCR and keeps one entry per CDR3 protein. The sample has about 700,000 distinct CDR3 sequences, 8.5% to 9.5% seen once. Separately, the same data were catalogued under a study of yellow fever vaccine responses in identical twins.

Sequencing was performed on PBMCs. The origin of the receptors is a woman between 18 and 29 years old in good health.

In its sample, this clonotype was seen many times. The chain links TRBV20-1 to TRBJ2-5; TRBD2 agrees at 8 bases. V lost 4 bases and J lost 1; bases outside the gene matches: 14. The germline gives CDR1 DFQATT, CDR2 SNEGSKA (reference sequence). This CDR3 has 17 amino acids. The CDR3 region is CSAKGLVRTSIQETQYF. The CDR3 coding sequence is TGCAGTGCTAAGGGCCTCGTCCGGACTAGCATCCAAGAGACCCAGTACTTC.

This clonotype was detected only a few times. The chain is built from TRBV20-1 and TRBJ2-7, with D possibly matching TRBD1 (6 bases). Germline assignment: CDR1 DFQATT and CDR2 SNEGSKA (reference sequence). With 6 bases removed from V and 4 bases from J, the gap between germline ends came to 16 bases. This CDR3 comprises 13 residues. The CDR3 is CSAASGDDYEQYF. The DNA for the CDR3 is TGCAGTGCCGCATCAGGGGACGATTACGAGCAGTACTTC.

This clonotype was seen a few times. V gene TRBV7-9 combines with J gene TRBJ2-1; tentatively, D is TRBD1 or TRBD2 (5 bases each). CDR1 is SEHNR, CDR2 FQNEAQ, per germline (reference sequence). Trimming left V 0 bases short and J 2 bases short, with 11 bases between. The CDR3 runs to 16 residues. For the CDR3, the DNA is TGTGCCAGCAGCTTAGCGATAACGGGACCCTACAATGAGCAGTTCTTC. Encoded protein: CASSLAITGPYNEQFF.

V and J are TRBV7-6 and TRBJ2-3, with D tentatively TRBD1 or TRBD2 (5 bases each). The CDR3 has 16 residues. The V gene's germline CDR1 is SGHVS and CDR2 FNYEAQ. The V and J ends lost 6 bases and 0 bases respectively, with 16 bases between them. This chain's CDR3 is CASSQNRRSSTDTQYF. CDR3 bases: TGTGCCAGCAGTCAAAACAGGAGGTCTAGCACAGATACGCAGTATTTT. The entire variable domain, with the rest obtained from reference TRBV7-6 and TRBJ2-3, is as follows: GAGVSQSPRYKVTKRGQDVALRCDPISGHVSLYWYRQALGQGPEFLTYFNYEAQQDKSGLPNDRFSAERPEGSISTLTIQRTEQRDSAMYRCASSQNRRSSTDTQYFGPGTRLTVL.

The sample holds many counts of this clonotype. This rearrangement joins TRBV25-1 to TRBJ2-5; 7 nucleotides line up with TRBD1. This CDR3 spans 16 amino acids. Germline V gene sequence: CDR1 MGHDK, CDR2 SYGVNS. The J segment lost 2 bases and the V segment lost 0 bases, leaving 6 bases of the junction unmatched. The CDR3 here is CASSEYIGTAQETQYF. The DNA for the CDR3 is TGTGCCAGCAGTGAATATATAGGGACAGCACAAGAGACCCAGTACTTC.

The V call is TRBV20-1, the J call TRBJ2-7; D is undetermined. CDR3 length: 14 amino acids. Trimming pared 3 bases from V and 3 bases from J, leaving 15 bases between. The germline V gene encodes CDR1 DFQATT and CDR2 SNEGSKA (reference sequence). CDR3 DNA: TGCAGTGCTAGTCCCAGACGGCAGAACTACGAGCAGTACTTC. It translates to CSASPRRQNYEQYF.

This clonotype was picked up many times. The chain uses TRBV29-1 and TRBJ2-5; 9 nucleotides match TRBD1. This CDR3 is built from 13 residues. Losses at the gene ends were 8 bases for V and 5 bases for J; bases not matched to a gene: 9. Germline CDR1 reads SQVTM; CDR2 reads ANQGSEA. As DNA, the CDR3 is TGCAGCTACGGACAGGGGCGTCGGGAGACCCAGTACTTC. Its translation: CSYGQGRRETQYF.

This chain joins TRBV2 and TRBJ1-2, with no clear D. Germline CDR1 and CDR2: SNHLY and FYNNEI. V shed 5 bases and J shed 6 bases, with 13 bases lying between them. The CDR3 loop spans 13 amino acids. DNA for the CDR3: TGTGCCAGCAGTATAGGGCAGGCGCATGGCTACACCTTC. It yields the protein CASSIGQAHGYTF.

CDR3 bases: TGTGCCAGCAGCACCTGGACGGGGGATACGCAGTATTTT. Translating gives CASSTWTGDTQYF. The chain combines TRBV7-9 with TRBJ2-3; D is possibly TRBD2 (5 bases). Per the germline V gene, CDR1 is SEHNR and CDR2 is FQNEAQ (reference sequence). Trimming left V 5 bases short and J 6 bases short, with 12 bases between. The CDR3 loop spans 13 amino acids.

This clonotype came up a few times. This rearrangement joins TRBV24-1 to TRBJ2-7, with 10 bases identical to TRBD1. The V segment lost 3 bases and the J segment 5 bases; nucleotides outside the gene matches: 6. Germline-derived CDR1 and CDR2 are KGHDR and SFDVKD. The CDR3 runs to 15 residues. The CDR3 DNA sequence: TGTGCCACCAGTGATCCGGGACAGGGGTTCCACGAGCAGTACTTC. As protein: CATSDPGQGFHEQYF.

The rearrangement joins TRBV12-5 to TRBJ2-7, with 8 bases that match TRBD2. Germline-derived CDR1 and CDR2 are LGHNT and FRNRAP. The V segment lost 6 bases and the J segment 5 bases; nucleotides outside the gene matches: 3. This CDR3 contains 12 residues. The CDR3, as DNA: TGTGCTAGTGGCCCGGGACTAGACGAGCAGTACTTC. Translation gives CASGPGLDEQYF.

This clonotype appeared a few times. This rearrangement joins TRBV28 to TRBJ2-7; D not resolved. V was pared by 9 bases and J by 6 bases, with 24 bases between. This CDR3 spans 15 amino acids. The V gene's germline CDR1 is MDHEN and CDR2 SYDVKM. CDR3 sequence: CASTNPMTKAAEQYF. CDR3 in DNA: TGTGCCAGTACGAATCCGATGACAAAGGCGGCCGAGCAGTACTTC.

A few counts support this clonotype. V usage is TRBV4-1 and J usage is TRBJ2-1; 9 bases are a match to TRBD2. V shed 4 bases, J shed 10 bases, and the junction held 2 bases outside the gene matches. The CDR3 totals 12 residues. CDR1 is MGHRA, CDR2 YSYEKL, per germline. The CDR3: CASSLLAGEQFF. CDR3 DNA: TGCGCCAGCAGCCTGCTAGCGGGAGAGCAGTTCTTC.

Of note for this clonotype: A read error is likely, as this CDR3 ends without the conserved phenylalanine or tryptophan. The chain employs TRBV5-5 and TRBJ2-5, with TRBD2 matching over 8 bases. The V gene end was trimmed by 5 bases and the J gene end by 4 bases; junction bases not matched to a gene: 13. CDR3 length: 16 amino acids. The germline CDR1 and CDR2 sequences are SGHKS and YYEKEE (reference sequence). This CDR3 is CASRGTIGGARETQYL. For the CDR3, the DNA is TGTGCCAGCAGGGGGACTATCGGGGGGGCAAGAGAGACCCAGTACCTC.

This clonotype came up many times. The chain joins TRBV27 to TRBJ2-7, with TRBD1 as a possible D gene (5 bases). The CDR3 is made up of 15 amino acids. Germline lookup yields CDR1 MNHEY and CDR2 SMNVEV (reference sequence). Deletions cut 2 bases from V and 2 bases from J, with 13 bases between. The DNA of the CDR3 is TGTGCCAGCAGTTTAATCCCCGACAGTCCCTACGAGCAGTACTTC. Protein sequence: CASSLIPDSPYEQYF.

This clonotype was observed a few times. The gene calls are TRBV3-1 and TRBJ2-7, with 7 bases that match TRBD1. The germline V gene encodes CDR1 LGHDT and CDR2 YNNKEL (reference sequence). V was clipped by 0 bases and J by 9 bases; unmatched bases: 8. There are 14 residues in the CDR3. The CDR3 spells CASSQEHRGVRQYF. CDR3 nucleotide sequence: TGTGCCAGCAGCCAAGAACACAGGGGTGTTCGGCAGTACTTC.